A selection of T cell receptor beta chains follows, all from one sample in a study of cytomegalovirus exposure and HLA in healthy donors. TCRdb keeps only in-frame clones here, not all; method: immunoSEQ multiplex PCR. The sample lists some 190,000 clones; roughly four fifths were seen once. The sequenced sample was PBMCs. The receptors were gathered from a woman in her twenties or thirties in good health and CMV-seropositive. Each CDR3 is given with its conserved first and last residue. The order of the fields is V gene, D gene, CDR3 protein. D genes are given only for firm matches.

V gene: TRBV6-5; D gene: -; CDR3 protein: CASSLERNTEAFF
V gene: TRBV28; D gene: TRBD1; CDR3 protein: CASSQPGQGLERIF
V gene: TRBV29-1; D gene: -; CDR3 protein: CSVRQNEQYF
V gene: TRBV7-9; D gene: TRBD1; CDR3 protein: CASRPPTGIETQYF
V gene: TRBV9; D gene: TRBD2; CDR3 protein: CASSVVAGGGRGYNEQFF
V gene: TRBV27; D gene: TRBD2; CDR3 protein: CASSYPYSGTSGLYNEQFF
V gene: TRBV5-1; D gene: -; CDR3 protein: CASSLASDQPQHF
V gene: TRBV7-9; D gene: -; CDR3 protein: CASSLLGVRETQYF
V gene: TRBV5-1; D gene: -; CDR3 protein: CASSLTEPYTDTQYF
V gene: TRBV9; D gene: TRBD1; CDR3 protein: CASSVWTGSSEELFF
V gene: TRBV18; D gene: -; CDR3 protein: CASSPAGQGFEQYF
V gene: TRBV6-1; D gene: -; CDR3 protein: CASGREQLYEQYF
V gene: TRBV13; D gene: -; CDR3 protein: CASSMTTRTGEAFF
V gene: TRBV4-1; D gene: TRBD2; CDR3 protein: CASSQVAGVGINEQFF
V gene: TRBV5-1; D gene: TRBD1; CDR3 protein: CASSLAIGGDEQYF
V gene: TRBV11-2; D gene: -; CDR3 protein: CASSRPTAPGQYF
V gene: TRBV6-6; D gene: TRBD1; CDR3 protein: CASKSMTGLYEQYF